Listed here is a single TCR beta chain. Its antigen is not known. V trimming: 6 bases; J trimming: 6 bases; junction bases outside the gene matches: 11. The germline V gene has CDR1 MNHNS and CDR2 SASEGT. This CDR3 contains 15 residues. Assay used: immunoSEQ multiplex PCR; TCRdb lists only in-frame clones, some missing. The profile covers around 2,000 clones, with over 85% appearing a single time and 1.2% to 1.5% taken by the ten largest. The sample originates from a study of T cells and Merkel cell carcinoma outcomes. Findings and limits, study-wide: In Merkel cell carcinoma, repertoire and T-cell density reportedly predicted outcomes.

The chain recombines TRBV6-1 with TRBJ2-1; 7 bases are a match to TRBD1. The clonotype originates from a human donor with Merkel cell carcinoma. The source material was tumor tissue from Merkel cell carcinoma. CDR3: CASSPLRTGVNEQFF. As DNA, the CDR3 is TGTGCCAGCAGCCCTCTGCGGACAGGCGTCAATGAGCAGTTCTTC.